This T cell receptor (beta chain) was recovered during a study of blood T cell repertoires in COVID-19. In the study overall: Whether acute or convalescent, the COVID-19 samples came from the United States, Italy and Spain. PBMCs, B-cell-depleted T cells, or T cells provided the cDNA or gDNA that made up the material.

The Seattle patients, enrolled during active infection, were followed longitudinally. Authors' methods: Estimated nucleated cell counts came from reference gene primer amplification. Only in-frame clones appear in the TCRdb table, and some are missing; sequencing was by immunoSEQ multiplex PCR. V, J and clone size are taken as reported in that table, and D and trimming were inferred from the DNA itself. The table has roughly 300,000 clones, roughly nine tenths seen once. V gave up 3 bases and J gave up 2 bases; unmatched junction bases: 2. Germline V gives CDR1 LNHDA, CDR2 SQIVND (reference sequence). The CDR3 is 14 residues long. About this clone: Additional DNA sequences in this sample encode the identical CDR3.

The receptor's source is a woman between 25 and 40 years old with COVID-19, enrolled during active disease. The sample was peripheral blood. The chain has TRBV19 and TRBJ2-7; 9 bases align to TRBD2. This CDR3 reads CASSISGGAYEQYF. CDR3 in DNA: TGTGCCAGTAGTATTAGCGGGGGAGCCTACGAGCAGTACTTC.